This T cell receptor (beta chain) derives from a study of blood T cell repertoires in COVID-19. Overall study: The samples span acute and convalescent COVID-19 from the United States, Italy and Spain. T cells, B-cell-depleted T cells, or PBMCs supplied cDNA or gDNA.

Methods used by the authors: By means of reference gene primer amplification, nucleated cell counts were estimated. TCRdb keeps only in-frame clones here, not all; method: immunoSEQ multiplex PCR. The DNA was the basis for D and trimming; V, J and clone size are from that table. The sample lists some 520,000 clones; approximately 89% were seen once. CDR3 length equals 17 residues. Germline CDR1 is LNHNV and CDR2 is YYDKDF (reference sequence). The V and J ends lost 0 bases and 4 bases, in that order; junction bases with no gene match: 7. Enrollment of patients from Seattle took place during active infection, with longitudinal follow-up. This clone occurred many times. Other DNA sequences in the sample encode the same CDR3.

This chain joins TRBV15 and TRBJ2-1; 9 bases map to TRBD2. This sequence originates from a man aged 18 to 30 with COVID-19, enrolled during active disease. What was sequenced was peripheral blood. In nucleotides, the CDR3 is TGTGCCACCAGCAGAGATCGGCCAGCGGGAGGTTACAATGAGCAGTTCTTC. This encodes CATSRDRPAGGYNEQFF.